These 18 T cell receptor beta chains came from one sample sequenced in a study of blood T cell repertoires in COVID-19. Measured with immunoSEQ multiplex PCR; TCRdb has only the in-frame clones, and not every one. The data show 100,000 or so clones, 75% to 90% seen once. The sequencing input was peripheral blood. The receptors stem from a man between 60 and 70 years old with acute or convalescent COVID-19.

The rearrangement links TRBV6-5 to TRBJ1-5; 7 bases agree with TRBD1. The germline gives CDR1 MNHEY, CDR2 SVGAGI. With 6 bases clipped from V and 3 bases from J, the junction kept 2 bases outside the gene matches. There are 13 residues in the CDR3. In nucleotides, the CDR3 is TGTGCCAGCAGGACAGGGATCAATCAGCCCCAGCATTTT. Its translation is CASRTGINQPQHF.

This chain connects TRBV21-1 to TRBJ2-3; the table calls TRBD2, which could not be checked here. TRBV21-1 is deemed a pseudogene. The CDR3 spans 19 residues. CDR3 amino acids: CASSKGRLEGGSNTDTQYF. The CDR3 DNA sequence: TGTGCCAGCAGCAAAGGGAGGCTTGAGGGAGGATCTAACACAGATACGCAGTATTTT.

The rearrangement uses TRBV19 and TRBJ2-2, with D possibly matching TRBD2 (5 bases). The CDR3 totals 14 residues. Germline values: CDR1 LNHDA, CDR2 SQIVND (reference sequence). The CDR3 nucleotides are TGTGCTTCTCGGTCGGGCCGAGGGATTGGGGAGCTGTTTTTT. It codes for CASRSGRGIGELFF.

The chain recombines TRBV5-1 with TRBJ2-6, with a weak D call TRBD1 (6 bases). The CDR3 sequence is 15 residues long. Looked up from germline, CDR1 is SGHRS and CDR2 is YFSETQ. Trimming took 1 base from V and 2 from J, leaving 7 bases between them. CDR3 protein: CASSLTGTGANVLTF. The DNA for the CDR3 is TGCGCCAGCAGCTTGACAGGGACTGGGGCCAACGTCCTGACTTTC.

The chain has TRBV30 and TRBJ1-5; maybe TRBD1 (6 bases). The ends were cut back, 0 bases at V and 2 bases at J, with 20 bases in the middle. The germline V gene has CDR1 GTSNPN and CDR2 SVGIG (reference sequence). The CDR3 is 18 residues long. CDR3 bases: TGTGCCTGGAGTGTATCCCCCCGGACAGCCCGTGGCAATCAGCCCCAGCATTTT. It translates to CAWSVSPRTARGNQPQHF.

J is TRBJ2-2 and V is TRBV7-2, with 8 bases identical to TRBD1. CDR1 SGHTA and CDR2 FQGNSA come from the germline V gene. The CDR3 totals 15 residues. J gave up 5 bases and V 6 bases, and 8 bases lay outside the gene matches. In DNA, the CDR3 is TGTGCCAGCAGATACAGGGGGATCGGAACCGGGGAGCTGTTTTTT. It codes for CASRYRGIGTGELFF.

The rearrangement uses TRBV6-2 or TRBV6-3 and TRBJ1-1, with 7 bases fitting TRBD1. The J segment lost 1 base and the V segment lost 5 bases, leaving 7 bases of the junction unmatched. Germline V gene lookup returns CDR1 MNHEY and CDR2 SVGEGT. The CDR3 runs to 15 residues. CDR3 sequence reads: CASSNGTAKNTEAFF. As DNA, the CDR3 is TGTGCCAGCAGTAATGGGACAGCTAAGAACACTGAAGCTTTCTTT.

V and J are TRBV7-9 and TRBJ2-3; 10 nucleotides align to TRBD2. The CDR3 runs 16 residues. In germline, CDR1 is SEHNR, CDR2 FQNEAQ (reference sequence). V shed 0 bases, J shed 1 base, and the junction held 1 base outside the gene matches. Here the CDR3 DNA reads TGTGCCAGCAGCTTAGCAGGGACTAGCGGCACAGATACGCAGTATTTT. It codes for CASSLAGTSGTDTQYF.

The V gene is TRBV7-2, the J gene TRBJ1-2; the D is unclear. Germline lookup yields CDR1 SGHTA and CDR2 FQGNSA. V was trimmed by 0 bases and J by 6 bases, leaving 5 bases between them. The CDR3 covers 12 residues. The CDR3 loop reads CASSLANNGYTF. The DNA for the CDR3 is TGTGCCAGCAGCTTAGCGAACAATGGCTACACCTTC.

The V call is TRBV2, the J call TRBJ1-1; D may be TRBD1 (6 bases). With 1 base removed from V and 6 bases from J, the gap between germline ends came to 12 bases. Germline CDR1 reads SNHLY; CDR2 reads FYNNEI. The CDR3 has 14 amino acids. CDR3 DNA sequence: TGTGCCAGCAGTGAAGGGCTGAAGGGGGCTGAAGCTTTCTTT. The encoded protein is CASSEGLKGAEAFF.

The gene calls are TRBV3-1 (or the pseudogene TRBV3-2) and TRBJ1-2, with D possibly matching TRBD1 (6 bases). Trimming took 4 bases from V and 8 from J, leaving 20 bases between them. The CDR3 consists of 15 residues. Looked up from germline, CDR1 is LGHDT and CDR2 is YNNKEL (reference sequence). The CDR3: CASSPTIGGRSGYTF. CDR3 DNA: TGTGCCAGCAGCCCAACCATCGGGGGGCGCTCAGGCTACACCTTC.

The DNA for the CDR3 is TGCGCCAGCAGGTTCATACCGGGACAGGGGAGTTCAGATACGCAGTATTTT. Its translation: CASRFIPGQGSSDTQYF. The rearrangement uses TRBV4-1 and TRBJ2-3; 10 nucleotides agree with TRBD1. Losses at the gene ends were 6 bases for V and 4 bases for J; bases not matched to a gene: 13. This CDR3 comprises 17 residues. CDR1 and CDR2 from the germline V gene are MGHRA and YSYEKL.

V is TRBV7-7 and J is TRBJ2-2; TRBD1 is a possible D gene (5 bases). Trimming took 5 bases from V and 5 from J, leaving 18 bases between them. The V gene's germline CDR1 is SSHAT and CDR2 FNYEAQ (reference sequence). This CDR3 is 16 amino acids long. Written as DNA, the CDR3 is TGTGCCAGCAGCCCGGCGGCGACAGAGCATACCGGGGAGCTGTTTTTT. This translates into CASSPAATEHTGELFF.

This clone was counted a single time. The chain has TRBV6-5 and TRBJ1-1; no clear D. The CDR3 totals 15 residues. V was pared by 0 bases and J by 1 base, with 9 bases between. Germline CDR1 is MNHEY and CDR2 is SVGAGI. CDR3 coding DNA: TGTGCCAGCAGTTACTCGACACAGCCGAACACTGAAGCTTTCTTT. This sequence encodes CASSYSTQPNTEAFF.

V gene TRBV5-1 combines with J gene TRBJ1-3, with 7 nucleotides matching TRBD1. The CDR3 totals 15 residues. Trimming at V came to 4 bases and at J to 2 bases, leaving 6 bases not matched to a gene. Germline V gene data show CDR1 as SGHRS and CDR2 as YFSETQ. Here the CDR3 reads CASSTAGTAGNTIYF. The CDR3 DNA sequence: TGCGCCAGCAGCACCGCCGGGACAGCTGGAAACACCATATATTTT.

The chain joins TRBV19 to TRBJ1-1; 12 bases match TRBD1. This CDR3 is 16 amino acids long. The junction had 10 bases not matched to a gene; V was cut back by 5 bases and J by 6 bases. Germline assignment: CDR1 LNHDA and CDR2 SQIVND (reference sequence). This CDR3 reads CASSPGTGGSASEAFF. The CDR3 DNA follows: TGTGCCAGTAGTCCTGGGACAGGGGGCTCAGCGTCTGAAGCTTTCTTT. Full variable domain (rest looked up from reference TRBV19 and TRBJ1-1): DGGITQSPKYLFRKEGQNVTLSCEQNLNHDAMYWYRQDPGQGLRLIYYSQIVNDFQKGDIAEGYSVSREKKESFPLTVTSAQKNPTAFYLCASSPGTGGSASEAFFGQGTRLTVV.

The chain recombines TRBV4-3 with TRBJ1-2, with 12 nucleotides matching TRBD1. The germline CDR1 and CDR2 sequences are LGHNA and YSLEER. CDR3 size: 16 residues. The V and J ends lost 0 bases and 8 bases, in that order; junction bases with no gene match: 7. The CDR3 sequence: CASSQDLGGTGGGYTF. As DNA, the CDR3 is TGCGCCAGCAGCCAAGACCTGGGCGGGACAGGGGGCGGCTACACCTTC.

The rearrangement links TRBV9 to TRBJ1-3; D unclear. CDR3 length: 16 amino acids. Germline V lookup: CDR1 SGDLS, CDR2 YYNGEE. With 4 bases removed from V and 6 bases from J, the gap between germline ends came to 20 bases. The CDR3 DNA is TGTGCCAGCAGCCCCCCTGGCACGGGGATAAAAAACACCATATATTTT. Translation gives CASSPPGTGIKNTIYF.